Listed below are T cell receptor beta chains from one sample, sequenced in a study of blood T cell repertoires in COVID-19. Assay: immunoSEQ multiplex PCR; the TCRdb copy retains only in-frame clones and omits some. The sample has about 310,000 clones; around 85% are singletons. Source material: PBMCs or T cells enriched from blood (not recorded which). These receptors came from a man younger than 40 who had recovered from COVID-19. Both conserved end residues are part of each CDR3.

CASTGQIFSGNTIYF	15	TRBV19	TRBJ1-3
CASSLGIDYGYTF	13	TRBV7-9	TRBJ1-2
CASRQGDADTGELFF	15	TRBV6-5	TRBJ2-2
CASSSGYGYTF	11	TRBV3-1/TRBV3-2	TRBJ1-2
CASRLGQALEQYF	13	TRBV6-5	TRBJ2-7
CASSIDGQGLAEQYF	15	TRBV19	TRBJ2-7
CASSPGGSNSGANVLTF	17	TRBV5-4	TRBJ2-6
CASSQDSDQPQHF	13	TRBV3-1/TRBV3-2	TRBJ1-5
CASSRYRSSGNTIYF	15	TRBV7-9	TRBJ1-3
CATPLQGARETQYF	14	TRBV27	TRBJ2-5
CASSLTGRNSPLHF	14	TRBV7-3	TRBJ1-6
CASSIGTGPYGYTF	14	TRBV27	TRBJ1-2
CSGVSGVGTGELFF	14	TRBV29-1	TRBJ2-2
CASTTTGTGGRLDNYGYTF	19	TRBV2	TRBJ1-2
CASSYSYEQYF	11	TRBV2	TRBJ2-7
CASSQGSLERRGAYNEQFF	19	TRBV4-1	TRBJ2-1
CASSQVVAGWSGELFF	16	TRBV3-1/TRBV3-2	TRBJ2-2
CASSPRELHTEAFF	14	TRBV18	TRBJ1-1
CASSLVAPTPTGELFF	16	TRBV5-4	TRBJ2-2
CAISESRGLNTEAFF	15	TRBV10-3	TRBJ1-1
CASSQDPQNSPLHF	14	TRBV3-1/TRBV3-2	TRBJ1-6
CASSPPRGSTDTQYF	15	TRBV18	TRBJ2-3
CASRRGPTYNEQFF	14	TRBV7-2	TRBJ2-1